Reported below is one TCR beta chain. The antigen remains undetermined. Here immunoSEQ multiplex PCR was the method, and the copy in TCRdb shows in-frame clones only, minus some. The profile shows 6,800 or so clones, roughly 47% of them singletons. This entry comes from a study of CD4+ T cells in melanoma. Per the germline V gene, CDR1 is SGHRS and CDR2 is YFSETQ. The junction had 5 bases not matched to a gene; V was cut back by 2 bases and J by 5 bases. CDR3 length equals 14 residues. Whole-study findings and limits: CD8+ T cell, macrophage and B cell function reportedly correlated with neoantigen-specific CD4+ T cells. Neoantigen-specific CD4+ T cells in melanoma reportedly had diverse differentiation states.

Sequenced material: cells from a culture (not recorded whether cultured in vitro). V is TRBV5-1 and J is TRBJ1-2; the match to TRBD1 covers 8 bases. This sequence originates from a human donor with melanoma. Here the CDR3 reads CASSLSQGDYGYTF. CDR3 coding DNA: TGCGCCAGCAGCTTATCACAGGGGGATTATGGCTACACCTTC.